The present entry profiles one TCR beta chain with its context. Its antigen is not yet known. It has no much larger one-base neighbor in the sample; base qualities were not kept. This sample is drawn from a study of blood T cell repertoires in COVID-19 (dated by TCRdb to between 2020 and 2021). Regarding the complete study: Samples from collaborators originated in the United States, Italy and Spain and spanned both the acute and convalescent phases of COVID-19. The prospective study material was composed of cDNA or gDNA derived from T cells, B-cell-depleted T cells, or PBMCs. The dataset comprised deeply sampled blood TCRbeta repertoires from subjects exposed to, actively infected with, or recovered from COVID-19. The repertoires were made available in a free public database intended to serve as a resource for research on the immune response to SARS-CoV-2. Samples came from the ongoing ImmuneRACE study (first 160 participants) plus 1,254 subjects from 6 global collaborators. Nearly every sample came with metadata listing a de-identified subject ID, COVID-19 status, age in years and sex. Where HLA class I and class II types were available, the types were taken from metadata supplied by the sample provider, not from assay-based typing.

From V the trimming removes 6 bases and from J it removes 11 bases, while the gene matches leave 17 bases of the junction unaccounted for. The CDR3 has 15 amino acids, counting the end cysteine and phenylalanine. Just the 45-base CDR3 DNA is kept, in frame starting at base 1. From the germline V gene, CDR1 is SGHTA and CDR2 is FQGNSA. What the work shows at the level of the full study, not this receptor alone: The amount of clinical and demographic metadata varied by source and participant and was provided uncurated.

TCRbeta CDR3 regions were amplified from genomic DNA using the immunoSEQ Assay, a bias-controlled multiplex PCR. As for the authors' bioinformatics: The number of nucleated cells in each sample was estimated from the amplification of reference gene primers within the assay. To quantify the absolute abundance of each unique TCRbeta CDR3 rearrangement, sequence reads were collapsed and filtered. For each sample, productive Simpson clonality was calculated by taking the square root of Simpson's diversity index across productive rearrangements. TCRdb retrieved this table from immuneACCESS and kept in-frame rearrangements only. Not all clones are present; in checked studies, unresolved V genes account for under half, and no reason is known for the remainder. Clone size and V and J calls were adopted from that table, with D and trimming inferred from the DNA. This sample is represented by roughly 160,000 clones; around two thirds of them were singletons. The ten top clones hold about 3% of the sample.

Each collaborating institution followed its own protocols to collect whole blood in K2EDTA tubes. For TCRbeta analysis, collaborators shipped samples in one of three forms: frozen whole blood, isolated PBMCs, or DNA extracted from either of those sample types. The sequence derives from a woman older than 75 with acute or convalescent COVID-19. Rearrangement joined TRBV7-2 to TRBJ2-7, with 9 bases in between that match TRBD2. The sequenced sample was peripheral blood. At the DNA level, the sequence is TGTGCCAGCAGACCTACTAGCGGGTCATTATATTCCGAGTACTTC. This gives the protein CASRPTSGSLYSEYF.